The rows below give T cell receptor beta chains drawn from one sample of a study of blood T cell repertoires in COVID-19. Sequencing was performed with immunoSEQ multiplex PCR; in TCRdb, only in-frame clones are kept and a portion is missing. This sample has more than 15,000 clones, with about 90% found just once. Sequenced input: peripheral blood. These receptors were collected from a human donor in a cohort sampled during active COVID-19. The CDR3 runs from the conserved cysteine through the conserved F or W. A D gene is named only where the DNA matches it firmly. Clone size is shown for a subset of rows, as once, few, many or a class of expanded clone.

d_gene,v_gene,j_gene,abundance,CDR3aa,CDR3nt
-,TRBV28,TRBJ2-2,-,CASSQPRGELFF,TGTGCCAGCAGTCAACCCAGGGGGGAGCTGTTTTTT
-,TRBV6-5,TRBJ1-1,-,CASSYASEAFF,TGTGCCAGCAGTTACGCCAGTGAAGCTTTCTTT
-,TRBV9,TRBJ1-1,-,CASSVGGSGLDTEAFF,TGTGCCAGCAGCGTAGGGGGTTCAGGGCTGGACACTGAAGCTTTCTTT
TRBD2,TRBV7-6,TRBJ2-2,-,CASSRTRQKDTGELFF,TGTGCCAGCAGCCGGACTAGGCAGAAGGACACCGGGGAGCTGTTTTTT
-,TRBV5-1,TRBJ2-3,once,CASSLDGTQAQYF,TGCGCCAGCAGCTTGGACGGGACTCAGGCGCAGTATTTT
TRBD1,TRBV4-2,TRBJ1-4,-,CASRTDRDDEKLFF,TGTGCCAGCAGGACGGACAGGGACGACGAAAAACTGTTTTTT
TRBD2,TRBV6-5,TRBJ2-1,few,CASKGGRALNEQFF,TGTGCCAGCAAAGGTGGGAGGGCCTTAAATGAGCAGTTCTTC
-,TRBV7-2,TRBJ2-7,-,CASSQLQTKQYF,TGTGCCAGCAGCCAACTACAAACTAAGCAGTACTTC
TRBD2,TRBV19,TRBJ2-1,-,CASGSGGLEGIPNEQFF,TGTGCCAGTGGTAGCGGGGGTCTGGAGGGGATCCCCAATGAGCAGTTCTTC
TRBD2,TRBV27,TRBJ2-1,-,CASSLGLAGASEQFF,TGTGCCAGCAGTTTAGGGCTAGCGGGAGCGTCTGAGCAGTTCTTC
TRBD2,TRBV7-8,TRBJ2-2,-,CASSLREGSGELFF,TGTGCCAGCAGCTTAAGGGAGGGGTCCGGGGAGCTGTTTTTT
-,TRBV4-1,TRBJ1-5,-,CASSQDSRRTLSNQPQHF,TGCGCCAGCAGCCAAGACAGTCGCAGAACCCTTAGCAATCAGCCCCAGCATTTT
TRBD1,TRBV7-2,TRBJ2-3,-,CASSDNRGTDTQYF,TGTGCCAGCAGCGATAACAGGGGAACAGATACGCAGTATTTT
TRBD2,TRBV6-5,TRBJ2-7,-,CASSYSAGGSYEQYF,TGTGCCAGCAGTTACTCCGCGGGGGGATCCTACGAGCAGTACTTC
-,TRBV24-1,TRBJ1-5,-,CATSDWQNNQPQHF,TGTGCCACCAGTGATTGGCAGAACAATCAGCCCCAGCATTTT
-,TRBV12-3/TRBV12-4,TRBJ2-2,-,CASRLLYTGELFF,TGTGCCAGCAGACTACTATACACCGGGGAGCTGTTTTTT
TRBD2,TRBV4-3,TRBJ2-3,-,CASSSDLGTTSGSGFQYF,TGCGCCAGCAGCTCGGATCTAGGTACTACTAGCGGGAGTGGTTTCCAGTATTTT
-,TRBV5-1,TRBJ1-6,-,CASSLGTALSNSPLHF,TGCGCCAGCAGCTTGGGGACAGCGCTTTCAAATTCACCCCTCCACTTT
-,TRBV7-8,TRBJ2-7,once,CASSLGRSRIEQYF,TGTGCCAGCAGCTTAGGGAGATCTCGTATTGAGCAGTACTTC
TRBD2,TRBV7-9,TRBJ2-1,-,CASSIGLAGPPYNEQFF,TGTGCCAGCAGCATCGGACTAGCGGGACCCCCTTACAATGAGCAGTTCTTC
TRBD2,TRBV11-2,TRBJ2-3,-,CASSPQGAGLAVNTQYF,TGTGCCAGCAGCCCCCAGGGTGCGGGACTAGCGGTAAATACGCAGTATTTT
TRBD1,TRBV19,TRBJ2-3,-,CASTRTGHTQYF,TGTGCCAGTACCCGGACAGGGCATACGCAGTATTTT
TRBD1,TRBV9,TRBJ1-2,-,CASSVDRVDYGYTF,TGTGCCAGCAGCGTGGACAGGGTGGACTATGGCTACACCTTC
-,TRBV27,TRBJ2-4,-,CASRDAGTKNIQYF,TGTGCCAGCAGGGACGCAGGGACCAAAAACATTCAGTACTTC
TRBD1,TRBV5-1,TRBJ2-7,-,CASSLSLTGSNEQYF,TGCGCCAGCAGCTTGTCCTTGACAGGGTCCAACGAGCAGTACTTC
-,TRBV19,TRBJ1-2,-,CASSIDSNYGYTF,TGTGCCAGTAGTATTGACAGTAACTATGGCTACACCTTC
-,TRBV7-2,TRBJ2-7,few,CASSLRGLSYEQYF,TGTGCCAGCAGCTTACGCGGGCTCTCCTACGAGCAGTACTTC
TRBD1,TRBV5-1,TRBJ1-1,-,CASSLSPPDRGTEAFF,TGCGCCAGCAGCTTGTCCCCCCCGGACAGGGGGACTGAAGCTTTCTTT
TRBD1,TRBV23-1,TRBJ2-7,-,CASCRRDRGPHEQYF,TGCGCCAGCTGCCGCCGGGACAGGGGGCCCCACGAGCAGTACTTC
-,TRBV6-2/TRBV6-3,TRBJ1-6,-,CASSSRDTYNSPLHF,TGTGCCAGCAGTTCCCGGGACACATATAATTCACCCCTCCACTTT
TRBD1,TRBV9,TRBJ1-3,-,CASSAPTGEGNTIYF,TGTGCCAGCAGCGCCCCCACAGGGGAAGGAAACACCATATATTTT
TRBD2,TRBV7-2,TRBJ2-5,-,CASSLDPSGGALAQETQYF,TGTGCCAGCAGCTTAGATCCCAGCGGGGGGGCCTTGGCCCAAGAGACCCAGTACTTC
-,TRBV28,TRBJ2-1,-,CASSLADSRNNEQFF,TGTGCCAGCAGTTTAGCCGACAGCCGTAACAATGAGCAGTTCTTC
TRBD2,TRBV13,TRBJ2-1,-,CASRRLAGTGNEQFF,TGTGCCAGCAGGCGGCTAGCGGGAACAGGTAATGAGCAGTTCTTC
TRBD1,TRBV11-3,TRBJ2-1,-,CASSLSWDRASEQFF,TGTGCCAGCAGCTTAAGTTGGGACAGGGCCAGTGAGCAGTTCTTC
-,TRBV15,TRBJ2-1,-,CATSRGLVLATHSYNEQFF,TGTGCCACCAGCAGAGGACTGGTCCTAGCTACACACTCCTACAATGAGCAGTTCTTC
-,TRBV18,TRBJ2-5,-,CASSHDKVRRKETQYF,TGTGCCAGCTCACACGACAAGGTTCGTCGCAAAGAGACCCAGTACTTC
TRBD2,TRBV4-3,TRBJ2-3,-,CASSPGGGGGGTDTQYF,TGCGCCAGCAGCCCAGGAGGCGGGGGGGGAGGCACAGATACGCAGTATTTT
-,TRBV6-2/TRBV6-3,TRBJ1-5,once,CASSRDKGGNQPQHF,TGTGCCAGCAGCCGGGACAAAGGTGGCAATCAGCCCCAGCATTTT
TRBD2,TRBV7-2,TRBJ2-1,-,CASSRGLAGGPIEQFF,TGTGCCAGCAGCCGGGGACTAGCGGGAGGGCCTATTGAGCAGTTCTTC
TRBD1,TRBV7-9,TRBJ2-1,few,CASSSDRDLENEQFF,TGTGCCAGCAGCTCGGACAGGGATTTAGAGAATGAGCAGTTCTTC
-,TRBV24-1,TRBJ2-3,-,CATSVGESVTDTQYF,TGTGCCACCAGTGTTGGGGAGTCGGTCACAGATACGCAGTATTTT
-,TRBV9,TRBJ2-5,-,CASSAHRGRETQYF,TGTGCCAGCAGCGCCCACCGGGGTCGAGAGACCCAGTACTTC
-,TRBV6-5,TRBJ1-5,-,CASRQGRHQPQHF,TGTGCCAGCAGGCAGGGAAGACATCAGCCCCAGCATTTT
-,TRBV7-8,TRBJ2-2,-,CASSWDSGELFF,TGTGCCAGCAGCTGGGACTCCGGGGAGCTGTTTTTT
TRBD1,TRBV7-2,TRBJ1-3,-,CASSLDRVGNTIYF,TGTGCCAGCAGCCTAGACAGGGTTGGAAACACCATATATTTT
-,TRBV18,TRBJ1-4,few,CASSPGEGTTNEKLFF,TGTGCCAGCTCACCGGGGGAGGGAACAACTAATGAAAAACTGTTTTTT
-,TRBV5-8,TRBJ1-5,-,CASSQGGPNQPQHF,TGTGCCAGCAGCCAAGGGGGTCCCAATCAGCCCCAGCATTTT